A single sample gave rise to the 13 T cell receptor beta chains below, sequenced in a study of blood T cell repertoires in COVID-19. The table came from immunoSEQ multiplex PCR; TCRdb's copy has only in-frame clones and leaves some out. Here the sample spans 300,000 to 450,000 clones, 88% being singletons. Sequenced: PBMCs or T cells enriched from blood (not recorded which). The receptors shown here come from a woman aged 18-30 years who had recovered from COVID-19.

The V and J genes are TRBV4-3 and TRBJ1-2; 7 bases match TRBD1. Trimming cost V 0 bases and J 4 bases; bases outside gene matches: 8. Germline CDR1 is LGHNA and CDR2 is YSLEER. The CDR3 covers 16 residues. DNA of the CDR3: TGCGCCAGCAGCCAAGACCGGGACAGCCGATTCTATGGCTACACCTTC. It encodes CASSQDRDSRFYGYTF.

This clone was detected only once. The DNA for the CDR3 is TGTGCCAGCAGCTTAACGAGGGAAACTGAAGCTTTCTTT. Translation: CASSLTRETEAFF. V usage is TRBV7-3 and J usage is TRBJ1-1; D unclear. V was cut by 0 bases and J by 5 bases, with 7 bases left in between. Germline V gene data show CDR1 as SGHTA and CDR2 as FQGTGA. The CDR3 length is 13 residues.

This CDR3 is CSAPSRIGYTF. The CDR3 DNA is TGCAGTGCCCCTAGCCGCATTGGCTACACCTTC. J is TRBJ1-2 and V is TRBV20-1; D gene uncertain. Germline V gene lookup returns CDR1 DFQATT and CDR2 SNEGSKA (reference sequence). This CDR3 contains 11 residues. Trimming pared 6 bases from V and 7 bases from J, leaving 12 bases between.

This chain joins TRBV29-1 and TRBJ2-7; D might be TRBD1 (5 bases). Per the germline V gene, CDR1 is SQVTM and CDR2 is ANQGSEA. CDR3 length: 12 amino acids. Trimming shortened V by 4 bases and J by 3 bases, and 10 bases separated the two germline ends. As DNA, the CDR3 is TGCAGCGTTGGGGGCAGTTTCTACGAGCAGTACTTC. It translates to CSVGGSFYEQYF.

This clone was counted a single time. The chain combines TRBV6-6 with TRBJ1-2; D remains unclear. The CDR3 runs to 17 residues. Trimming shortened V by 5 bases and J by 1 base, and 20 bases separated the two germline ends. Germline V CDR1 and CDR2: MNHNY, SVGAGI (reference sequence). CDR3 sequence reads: CASSRGYSREVNYGYTF. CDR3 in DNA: TGTGCCAGCAGTCGCGGTTACTCCCGGGAGGTTAACTATGGCTACACCTTC.

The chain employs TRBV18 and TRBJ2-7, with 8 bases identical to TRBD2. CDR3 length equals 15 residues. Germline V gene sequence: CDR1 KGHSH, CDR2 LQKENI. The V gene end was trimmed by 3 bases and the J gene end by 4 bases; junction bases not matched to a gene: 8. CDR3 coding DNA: TGTGCCAGCTCACCGGGGTCTAGCGGGTCTTACGAGCAGTACTTC. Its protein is CASSPGSSGSYEQYF.

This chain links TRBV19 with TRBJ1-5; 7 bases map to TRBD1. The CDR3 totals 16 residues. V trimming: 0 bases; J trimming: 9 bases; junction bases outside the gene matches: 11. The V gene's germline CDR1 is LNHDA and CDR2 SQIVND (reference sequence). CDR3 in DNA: TGTGCCAGTAGTATAGACCGGACAGGCCTTAAGGGGCCCCAGCATTTT. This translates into CASSIDRTGLKGPQHF.

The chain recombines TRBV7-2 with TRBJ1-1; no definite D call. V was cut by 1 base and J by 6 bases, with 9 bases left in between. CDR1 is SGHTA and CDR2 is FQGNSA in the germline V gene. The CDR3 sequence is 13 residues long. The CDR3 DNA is TGTGCCAGCAGCTTAGTGCCGGCGGCTGAAGCTTTCTTT. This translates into CASSLVPAAEAFF. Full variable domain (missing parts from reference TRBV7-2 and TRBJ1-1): GAGVSQSPSNKVTEKGKDVELRCDPISGHTALYWYRQSLGQGLEFLIYFQGNSAPDKSGLPSDRFSAERTGGSVSTLTIQRTQQEDSAVYLCASSLVPAAEAFFGQGTRLTVV.

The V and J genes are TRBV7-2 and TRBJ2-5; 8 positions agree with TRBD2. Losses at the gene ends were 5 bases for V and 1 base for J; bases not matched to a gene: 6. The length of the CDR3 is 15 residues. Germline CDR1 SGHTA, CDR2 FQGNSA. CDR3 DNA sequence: TGTGCCAGCAGCCCCTCCCGGGGGGGCCAAGAGACCCAGTACTTC. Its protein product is CASSPSRGGQETQYF. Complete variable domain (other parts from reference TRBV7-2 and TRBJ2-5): GAGVSQSPSNKVTEKGKDVELRCDPISGHTALYWYRQSLGQGLEFLIYFQGNSAPDKSGLPSDRFSAERTGGSVSTLTIQRTQQEDSAVYLCASSPSRGGQETQYFGPGTRLLVL.

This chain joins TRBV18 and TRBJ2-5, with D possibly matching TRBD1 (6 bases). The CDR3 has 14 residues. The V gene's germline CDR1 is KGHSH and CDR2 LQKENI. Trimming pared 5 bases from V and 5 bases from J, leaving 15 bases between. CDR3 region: CASSDRRKGETQYF. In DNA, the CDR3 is TGTGCCAGCTCAGACAGGAGGAAGGGCGAGACCCAGTACTTC.

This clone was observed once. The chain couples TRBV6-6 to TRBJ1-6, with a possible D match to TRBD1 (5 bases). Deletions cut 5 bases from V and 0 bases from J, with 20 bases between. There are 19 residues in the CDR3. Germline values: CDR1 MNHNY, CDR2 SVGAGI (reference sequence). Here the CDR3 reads CASSRGLSRASSYNSPLHF. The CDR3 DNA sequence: TGTGCCAGCAGTCGAGGGTTGTCCAGGGCGAGCTCCTATAATTCACCCCTCCACTTT.

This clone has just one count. The CDR3 nucleotides read TGTGCCAGCAGTATACGGCAGGACACTGAAGCTTTCTTT. Its protein product is CASSIRQDTEAFF. The gene calls are TRBV6-5 and TRBJ1-1; D is unresolved. Germline V CDR1 and CDR2: MNHEY, SVGAGI. V was trimmed by 5 bases and J by 3 bases, leaving 10 bases between them. The CDR3 has 13 residues.

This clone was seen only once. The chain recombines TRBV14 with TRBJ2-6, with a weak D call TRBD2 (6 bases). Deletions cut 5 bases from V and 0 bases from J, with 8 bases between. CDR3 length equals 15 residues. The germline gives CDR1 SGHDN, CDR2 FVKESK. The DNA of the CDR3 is TGTGCCAGCAGCGGGAGGAGCTCTGGGGCCAACGTCCTGACTTTC. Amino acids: CASSGRSSGANVLTF.